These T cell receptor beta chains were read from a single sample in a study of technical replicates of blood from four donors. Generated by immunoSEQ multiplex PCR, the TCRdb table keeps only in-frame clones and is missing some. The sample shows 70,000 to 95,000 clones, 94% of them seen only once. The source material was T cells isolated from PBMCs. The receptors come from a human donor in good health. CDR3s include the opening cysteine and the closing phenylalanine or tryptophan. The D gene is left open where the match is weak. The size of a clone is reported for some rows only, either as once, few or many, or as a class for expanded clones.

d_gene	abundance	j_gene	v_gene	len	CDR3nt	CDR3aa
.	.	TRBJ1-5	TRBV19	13	TGTGCCAGTAGGGGGGGAGGCAATCAGCCCCAGCATTTT	CASRGGGNQPQHF
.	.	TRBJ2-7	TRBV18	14	TGTGCCAGCTCACCAAAGACTACCCCCTACGAGCAGTACTTC	CASSPKTTPYEQYF
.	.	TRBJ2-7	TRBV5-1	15	TGCGCCAGCAGCTTTTTTCTTGGGCCACACTACGAGCAGTACTTC	CASSFFLGPHYEQYF
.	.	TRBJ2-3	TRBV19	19	TGTGCCAGTAGTATAGGTCTTGCAATTTGGACACCCGACACAGATACGCAGTATTTT	CASSIGLAIWTPDTDTQYF
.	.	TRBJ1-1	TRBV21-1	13	TGTGCCCATAAAGAGACGGGGGACACTGAAGCTTTCTTT	CAHKETGDTEAFF
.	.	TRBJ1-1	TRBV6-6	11	TGTGCCAGCAGTTCCTACACTGAAGCTTTCTTT	CASSSYTEAFF
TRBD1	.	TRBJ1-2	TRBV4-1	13	TGCGCCAGCAGCCAAAGACAGGGCTATGGCTACACCTTC	CASSQRQGYGYTF
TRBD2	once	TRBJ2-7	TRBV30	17	TGTGCCTGGAGTGTAGGGCCTAGCGGGGGGGCGGGTTACGAGCAGTACTTC	CAWSVGPSGGAGYEQYF
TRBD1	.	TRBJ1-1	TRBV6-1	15	TGTGCCAGCAGTGACCCGGGACAGGGGATCGAGGAAGCTTTCTTT	CASSDPGQGIEEAFF
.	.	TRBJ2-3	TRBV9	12	TGTGCCAGCAGCCCGCGCGATTATACGCAGTATTTT	CASSPRDYTQYF
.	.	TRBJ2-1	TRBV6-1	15	TGTGCCAGCAGTCTAGGTGCCCCCTCCTACAATGAGCAGTTCTTC	CASSLGAPSYNEQFF
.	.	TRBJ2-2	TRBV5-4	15	TGTGCCAGCAGCTTAAGCGGACCTGGGGACGGGGAGCTGTTTTTT	CASSLSGPGDGELFF
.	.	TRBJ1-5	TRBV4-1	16	TGCGCCAGCAGCCATCGACAGTTACGGAGCAATCAGCCCCAGCATTTT	CASSHRQLRSNQPQHF
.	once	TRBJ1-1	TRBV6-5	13	TGTGCCAGCAGTTACTCGACGGGTAAGGAAGCTTTCTTT	CASSYSTGKEAFF
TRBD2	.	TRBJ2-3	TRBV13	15	TGTGCCAGCAGCCGACTAGCCCTATCCACAGATACGCAGTATTTT	CASSRLALSTDTQYF
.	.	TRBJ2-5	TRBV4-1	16	TGCGCCAGCAGCCAAGATGGCGGACTACGGCAAGAGACCCAGTACTTC	CASSQDGGLRQETQYF
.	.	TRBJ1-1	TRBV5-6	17	TGTGCCAGCAGCCCCCCTCAGACAGGAGTCTTCTCCACTGAAGCTTTCTTT	CASSPPQTGVFSTEAFF
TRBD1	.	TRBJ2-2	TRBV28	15	TGTGCCAGCAGCTTAGGGACAGGGAGCACCGGGGAGCTGTTTTTT	CASSLGTGSTGELFF
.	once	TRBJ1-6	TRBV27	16	TGTGCCAGCAGTCCCGCGGGGGTCTCCTATAATTCACCCCTCCACTTT	CASSPAGVSYNSPLHF
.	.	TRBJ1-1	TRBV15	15	TGTGCCACCAGCAGAGATTGGGGGCGAAGGACTGAAGCTTTCTTT	CATSRDWGRRTEAFF
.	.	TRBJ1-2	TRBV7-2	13	TGTGCCAGCAGCTTCGACAGGAACTATGGCTACACCTTC	CASSFDRNYGYTF
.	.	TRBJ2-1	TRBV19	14	TGTGCCAGTAGTATAGCGGGAGAGTTGAATGAGCAGTTCTTC	CASSIAGELNEQFF
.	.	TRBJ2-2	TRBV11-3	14	TGTGCCAGCAGCCCCAGACGGGACACCGGGGAGCTGTTTTTT	CASSPRRDTGELFF
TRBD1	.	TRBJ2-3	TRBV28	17	TGTGCCAGCAGTTTATCGCCTCGGGACAGCCTCACAGATACGCAGTATTTT	CASSLSPRDSLTDTQYF
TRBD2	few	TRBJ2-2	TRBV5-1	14	TGCGCCAGCAGCTCCGAGGGGAGGGCTGGGGAGCTGTTTTTT	CASSSEGRAGELFF
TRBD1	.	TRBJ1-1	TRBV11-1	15	TGTGCCAGCAGACAAGGAAGGGGGCGCAACACTGAAGCTTTCTTT	CASRQGRGRNTEAFF
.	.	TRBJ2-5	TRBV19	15	TGTGCCAGTAGACTGTCCGGTGGGGCCGAAGAGACCCAGTACTTC	CASRLSGGAEETQYF
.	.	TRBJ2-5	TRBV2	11	TGTGCCAGCAGTGTAATTGAGACCCAGTACTTC	CASSVIETQYF
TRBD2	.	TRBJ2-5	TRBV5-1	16	TGCGCCAGCAGCTTAAACCGACTAGCGGGAGTGGAGACCCAGTACTTC	CASSLNRLAGVETQYF